These T cell receptor beta chains were read from a single sample in a study of blood T cell repertoires in COVID-19. The data were produced by immunoSEQ multiplex PCR, yet TCRdb's version contains in-frame clones alone and is incomplete. The sample has some 290,000 clones; almost 90% are singletons. The sample taken for sequencing was peripheral blood. The receptors derive from a woman in her thirties or forties with COVID-19, enrolled during active disease. The CDR3 runs from the conserved cysteine through the conserved F or W. Fields, in order: clone size, J gene, D gene, V gene, CDR3 protein, CDR3 DNA. A D gene is named only where the DNA matches it firmly. Only some rows state a clone size, as once, few, many or a class for expanded clones.

- TRBJ1-2 TRBD1 TRBV12-3/TRBV12-4 CASIKQGTYGYTF TGTGCCAGCATTAAACAGGGGACCTATGGCTACACCTTC
- TRBJ2-7 TRBD1 TRBV18 CASSLTGGDYEQYF TGTGCCAGCTCGTTGACAGGGGGCGACTACGAGCAGTACTTC
once TRBJ2-1 TRBD1 TRBV2 CASSATGTRRSNEQFF TGTGCCAGCAGTGCGACAGGGACGAGACGGAGCAATGAGCAGTTCTTC
- TRBJ1-4 TRBD1 TRBV9 CASSPMTGGKEKLFF TGTGCCAGCAGCCCGATGACAGGGGGAAAGGAAAAACTGTTTTTT
- TRBJ2-3 - TRBV5-4 CASSPGVAVSTDTQYF TGTGCCAGCAGTCCCGGTGTAGCGGTTAGCACAGATACGCAGTATTTT
- TRBJ1-4 TRBD1 TRBV3-1/TRBV3-2 CASSQIWTGTNEKLFF TGTGCCAGCAGCCAGATCTGGACAGGAACTAATGAAAAACTGTTTTTT
- TRBJ2-7 - TRBV20-1 CSALTEYEQYF TGCAGTGCTCTTACAGAGTACGAGCAGTACTTC
- TRBJ2-1 TRBD1 TRBV5-1 CASSLVAGTDEQFF TGCGCCAGCAGCTTGGTTGCAGGGACAGATGAGCAGTTCTTC
- TRBJ1-1 - TRBV5-1 CASSSPGNTEAFF TGCGCCAGCAGCTCGCCAGGGAACACTGAAGCTTTCTTT
- TRBJ1-5 TRBD1 TRBV25-1 CASSTGVFDQPQHF TGTGCCAGCAGTACAGGGGTTTTCGATCAGCCCCAGCATTTT
- TRBJ1-1 - TRBV12-3/TRBV12-4 CASSFSLEAFF TGTGCCAGCAGTTTTTCCCTTGAAGCTTTCTTT
- TRBJ1-1 TRBD1 TRBV27 CASSGPGQPSKAFF TGTGCCAGCAGTGGCCCGGGACAGCCCTCAAAAGCTTTCTTT
- TRBJ1-2 TRBD1 TRBV19 CASSSTGGPTHLYGYTF TGTGCCAGTAGTTCGACAGGGGGGCCCACCCACCTCTATGGCTACACCTTC
- TRBJ2-7 - TRBV24-1 CATSDAGYEQYF TGTGCCACCAGTGATGCAGGCTACGAGCAGTACTTC
once TRBJ2-6 TRBD1 TRBV5-1 CASSLQPRGLSGANVLTF TGCGCCAGCAGCTTGCAGCCGAGGGGGCTCTCTGGGGCCAACGTCCTGACTTTC
- TRBJ1-2 TRBD1 TRBV5-1 CASSLGDRELIRGYTF TGCGCCAGCAGCTTGGGGGACAGGGAACTTATTCGGGGCTACACCTTC
- TRBJ1-3 - TRBV5-4 CASRSVSRGPGNTIYF TGTGCCAGCAGGTCTGTCAGTCGTGGGCCAGGAAACACCATATATTTT
- TRBJ1-1 TRBD1 TRBV7-2 CASSLEGGMTGGNTEAFF TGTGCCAGCAGCCTAGAGGGTGGAATGACAGGGGGTAACACTGAAGCTTTCTTT
few TRBJ1-2 TRBD1 TRBV7-9 CASSRDRGNVNYGYTF TGTGCCAGCAGCCGGGACAGGGGCAACGTTAACTATGGCTACACCTTC
- TRBJ2-7 TRBD1 TRBV5-5 CASSQRQGAEDF TGTGCCAGCAGCCAGAGACAGGGGGCGGAAGACTTC
- TRBJ1-1 TRBD1 TRBV9 CASSGNPGTGENTEAFF TGTGCCAGCAGCGGAAATCCCGGGACAGGGGAGAACACTGAAGCTTTCTTT
- TRBJ2-3 - TRBV19 CASSGGGTDTQYF TGTGCCAGTAGTGGCGGGGGCACAGATACGCAGTATTTT
- TRBJ2-1 TRBD2 TRBV5-1 CASSSSGETYNEQFF TGCGCCAGCAGTTCTAGCGGGGAAACCTACAATGAGCAGTTCTTC